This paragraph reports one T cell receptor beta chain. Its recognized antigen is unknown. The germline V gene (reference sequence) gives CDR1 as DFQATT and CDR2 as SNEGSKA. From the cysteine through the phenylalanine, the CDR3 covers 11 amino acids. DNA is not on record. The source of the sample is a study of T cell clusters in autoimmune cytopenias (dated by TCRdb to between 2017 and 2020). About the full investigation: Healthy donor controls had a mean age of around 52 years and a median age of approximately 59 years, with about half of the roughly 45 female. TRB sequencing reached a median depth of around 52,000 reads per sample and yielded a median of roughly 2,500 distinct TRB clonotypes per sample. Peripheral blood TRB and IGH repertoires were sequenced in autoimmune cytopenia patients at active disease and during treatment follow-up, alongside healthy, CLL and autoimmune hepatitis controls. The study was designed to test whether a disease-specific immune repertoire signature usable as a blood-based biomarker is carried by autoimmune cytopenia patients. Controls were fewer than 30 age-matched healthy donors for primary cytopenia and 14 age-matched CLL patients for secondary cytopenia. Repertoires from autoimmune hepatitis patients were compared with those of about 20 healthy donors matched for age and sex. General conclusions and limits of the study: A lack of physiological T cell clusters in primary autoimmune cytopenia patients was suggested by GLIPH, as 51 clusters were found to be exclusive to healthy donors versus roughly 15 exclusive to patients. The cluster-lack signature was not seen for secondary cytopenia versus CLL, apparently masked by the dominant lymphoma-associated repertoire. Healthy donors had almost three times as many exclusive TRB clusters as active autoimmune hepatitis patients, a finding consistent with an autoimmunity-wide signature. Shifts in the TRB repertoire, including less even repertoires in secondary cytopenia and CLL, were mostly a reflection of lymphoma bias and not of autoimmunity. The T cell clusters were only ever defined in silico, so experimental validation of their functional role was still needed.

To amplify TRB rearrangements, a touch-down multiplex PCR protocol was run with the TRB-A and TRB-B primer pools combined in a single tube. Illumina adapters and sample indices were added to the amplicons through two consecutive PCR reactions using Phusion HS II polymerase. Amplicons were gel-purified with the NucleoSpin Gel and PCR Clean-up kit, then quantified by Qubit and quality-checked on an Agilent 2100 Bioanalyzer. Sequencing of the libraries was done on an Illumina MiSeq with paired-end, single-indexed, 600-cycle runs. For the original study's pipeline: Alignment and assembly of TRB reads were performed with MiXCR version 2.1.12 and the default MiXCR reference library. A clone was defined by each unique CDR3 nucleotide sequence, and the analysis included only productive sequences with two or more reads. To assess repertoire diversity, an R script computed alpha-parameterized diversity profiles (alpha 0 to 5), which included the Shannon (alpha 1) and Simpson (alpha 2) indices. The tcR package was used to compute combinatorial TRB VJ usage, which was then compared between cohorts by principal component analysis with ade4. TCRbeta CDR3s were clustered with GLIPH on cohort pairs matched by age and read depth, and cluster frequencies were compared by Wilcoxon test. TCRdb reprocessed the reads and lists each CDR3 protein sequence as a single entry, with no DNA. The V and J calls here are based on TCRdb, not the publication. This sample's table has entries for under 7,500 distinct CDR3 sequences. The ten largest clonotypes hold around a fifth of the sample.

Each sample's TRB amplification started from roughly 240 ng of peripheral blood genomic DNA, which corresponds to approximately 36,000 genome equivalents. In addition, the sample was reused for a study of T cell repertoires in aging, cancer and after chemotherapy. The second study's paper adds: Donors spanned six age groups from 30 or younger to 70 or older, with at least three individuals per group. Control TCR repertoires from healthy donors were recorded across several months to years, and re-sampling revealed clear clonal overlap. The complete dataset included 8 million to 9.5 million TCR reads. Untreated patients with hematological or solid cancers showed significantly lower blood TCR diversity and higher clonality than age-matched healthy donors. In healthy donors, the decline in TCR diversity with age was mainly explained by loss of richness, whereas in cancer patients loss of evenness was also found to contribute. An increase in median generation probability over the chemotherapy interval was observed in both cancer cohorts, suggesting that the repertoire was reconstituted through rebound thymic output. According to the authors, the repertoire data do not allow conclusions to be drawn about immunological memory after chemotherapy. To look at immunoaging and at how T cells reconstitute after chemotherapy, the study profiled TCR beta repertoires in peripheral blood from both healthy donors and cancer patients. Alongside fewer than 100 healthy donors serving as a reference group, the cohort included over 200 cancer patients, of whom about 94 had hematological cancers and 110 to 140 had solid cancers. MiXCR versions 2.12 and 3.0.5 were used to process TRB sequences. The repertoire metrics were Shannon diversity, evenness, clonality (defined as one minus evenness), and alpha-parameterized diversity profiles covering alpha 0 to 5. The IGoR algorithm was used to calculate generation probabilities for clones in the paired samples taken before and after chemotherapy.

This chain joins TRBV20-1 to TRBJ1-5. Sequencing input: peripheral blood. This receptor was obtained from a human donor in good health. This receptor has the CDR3 CSARGGDSQHF.